The 2 T cell receptor beta chains below were found in one sample sequenced in a study of blood T cell repertoires in COVID-19. Generated by immunoSEQ multiplex PCR, the TCRdb table keeps only in-frame clones and is missing some. The data contain 200,000 to 250,000 clones, about 90% of them singletons. Sequenced material: PBMCs or T cells enriched from blood (not recorded which). The source of these receptors is a young man who had recovered from COVID-19.

V and J are TRBV9 and TRBJ1-5; tentatively, D is TRBD1 (6 bases). This CDR3 is 16 amino acids long. Deletions cut 6 bases from V and 7 bases from J, with 23 bases between. Germline CDR1 reads SGDLS; CDR2 reads YYNGEE. The CDR3 loop reads CASTPGPTGFLQPQHF. CDR3 coding DNA: TGTGCCAGCACCCCAGGGCCCACAGGGTTTCTACAGCCCCAGCATTTT.

This clone came up a few times. The rearrangement uses TRBV4-2 and TRBJ1-1; D ambiguous. CDR1 and CDR2 (germline): LGHNA, YNFKEQ. CDR3 size: 16 residues. Between the trimmed V and J ends, which lost 0 bases and 1 base, there was a span of 12 bases. CDR3 in amino acids: CASSQEVGRANTEAFF. The CDR3 coding sequence is TGTGCCAGCAGCCAAGAGGTAGGGCGGGCGAACACTGAAGCTTTCTTT.